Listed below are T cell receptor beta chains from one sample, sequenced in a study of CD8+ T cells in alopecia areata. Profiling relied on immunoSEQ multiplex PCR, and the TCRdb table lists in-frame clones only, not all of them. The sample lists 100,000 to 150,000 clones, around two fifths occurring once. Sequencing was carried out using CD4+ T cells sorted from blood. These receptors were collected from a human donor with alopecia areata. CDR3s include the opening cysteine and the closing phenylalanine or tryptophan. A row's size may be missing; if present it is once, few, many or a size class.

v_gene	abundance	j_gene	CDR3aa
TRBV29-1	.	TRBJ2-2	CSAEGGLAGTSGELFF
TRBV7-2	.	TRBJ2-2	CASSLSSGGAGGTGELFF
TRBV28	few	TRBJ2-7	CASRSGPYEQYF
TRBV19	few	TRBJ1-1	CASSLGTSQMNTEAFF
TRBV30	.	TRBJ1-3	CAWSVWGSSGNTIYF
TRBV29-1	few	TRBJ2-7	CSVEQGFDEQYF
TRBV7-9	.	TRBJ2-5	CASSLVPGETQYF
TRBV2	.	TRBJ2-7	CASVGTPLSGEQYF
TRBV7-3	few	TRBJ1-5	CASSLQAGQPQHF
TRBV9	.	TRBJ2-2	CASSPQYPGPLNTGELFF
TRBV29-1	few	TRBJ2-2	CSARTGGRAGELFF
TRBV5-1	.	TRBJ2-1	CASSLRQGAYNEQFF
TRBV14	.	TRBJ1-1	CASSQTLNTEAFF
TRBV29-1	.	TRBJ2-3	CSVSSGGTDTQYF
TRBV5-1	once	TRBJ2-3	CASSFDGTTDTQYF
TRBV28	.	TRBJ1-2	CASRQDRAYGYTF
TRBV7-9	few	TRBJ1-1	CASSLIGAGSTEAFF
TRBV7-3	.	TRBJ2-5	CASSLWETQYF
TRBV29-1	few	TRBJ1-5	CSVIGVNQPQHF
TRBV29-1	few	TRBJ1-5	CSVSGTGGNQPQHF
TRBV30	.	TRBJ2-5	CAWSVDSSQRYF
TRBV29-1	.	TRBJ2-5	CSGGQGSSGGSETQYF
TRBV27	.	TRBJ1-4	CASGKSTGGKLFF
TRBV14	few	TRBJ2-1	CASSHGSLAGGVNEQFF
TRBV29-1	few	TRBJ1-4	CSVADGDFGEKLFF
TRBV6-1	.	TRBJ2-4	CASSEGLGNIQYF
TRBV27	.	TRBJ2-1	CASRVLAGVYNEQFF
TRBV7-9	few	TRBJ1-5	CASSLLVGQPQHF
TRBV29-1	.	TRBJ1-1	CSVVRSSDTEAFF
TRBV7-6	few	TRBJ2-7	CASSSVRGQGTYEQYF
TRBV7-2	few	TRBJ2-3	CASRSSGVPGPNAGTQYF
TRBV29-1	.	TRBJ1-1	CSVGRDRPNTEAFF
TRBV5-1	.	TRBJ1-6	CASSVDRDSPLHF
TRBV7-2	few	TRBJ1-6	CASATANNSPLHF
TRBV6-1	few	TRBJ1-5	CASRDYMGNQPQHF
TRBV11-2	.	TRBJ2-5	CASSLRGFQETQYF
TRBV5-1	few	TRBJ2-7	CASSTNPGTGTYEQYF
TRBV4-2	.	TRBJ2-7	CASSGTGASYEQYF
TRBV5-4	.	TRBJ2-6	CASSRAGSSGANVLTF
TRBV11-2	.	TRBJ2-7	CASSLSGQVYSYEQYF
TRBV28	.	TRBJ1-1	CASSLRLNTEAFF
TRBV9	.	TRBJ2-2	CASSVGASGAGTGELFF
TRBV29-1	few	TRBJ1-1	CSVKATGVNTEAFF
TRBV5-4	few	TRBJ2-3	CASMKGTDTQYF
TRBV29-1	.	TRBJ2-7	CSVEGQTYEQYF
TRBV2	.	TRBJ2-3	CASSSRLADTQYF
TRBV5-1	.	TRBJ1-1	CASSYKQNPRTEAFF
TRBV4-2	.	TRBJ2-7	CASSQDQTNSYEQYF
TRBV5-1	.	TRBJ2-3	CASSPQPGGTQYF